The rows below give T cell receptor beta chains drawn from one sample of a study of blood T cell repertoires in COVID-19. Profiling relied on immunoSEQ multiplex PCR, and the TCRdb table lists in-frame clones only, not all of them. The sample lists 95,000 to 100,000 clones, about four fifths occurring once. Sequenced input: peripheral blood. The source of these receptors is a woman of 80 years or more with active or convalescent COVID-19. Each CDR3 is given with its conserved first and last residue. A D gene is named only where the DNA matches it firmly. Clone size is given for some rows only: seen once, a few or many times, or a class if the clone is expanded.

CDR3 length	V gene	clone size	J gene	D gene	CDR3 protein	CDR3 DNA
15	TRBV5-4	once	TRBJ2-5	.	CASSEKGEREETQYF	TGTGCCAGCAGCGAGAAGGGGGAGAGGGAAGAGACCCAGTACTTC
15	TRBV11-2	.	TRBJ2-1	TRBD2	CASSSGTSGYNEQFF	TGTGCCAGCAGCTCCGGGACTAGCGGGTACAATGAGCAGTTCTTC
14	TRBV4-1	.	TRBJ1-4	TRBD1	CASSQGQGGEKLFF	TGCGCCAGCAGCCAAGGACAGGGAGGCGAAAAACTGTTTTTT
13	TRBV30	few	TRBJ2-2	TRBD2	CARGTSGTGELFF	TGTGCCCGAGGGACTAGCGGCACCGGGGAGCTGTTTTTT
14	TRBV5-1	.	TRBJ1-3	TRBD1	CASSEGATGNTIYF	TGCGCCAGCAGCGAGGGGGCGACTGGAAACACCATATATTTT
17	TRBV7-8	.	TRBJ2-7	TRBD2	CASSPGLAGFQTYEQYF	TGTGCCAGCAGCCCGGGACTAGCGGGATTCCAAACCTACGAGCAGTACTTC
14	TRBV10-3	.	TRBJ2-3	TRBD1	CAISESDRGHTQYF	TGTGCCATCAGTGAGTCGGACAGGGGACATACGCAGTATTTT
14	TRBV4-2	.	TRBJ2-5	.	CASSQEGLQETQYF	TGTGCCAGCAGCCAAGAAGGACTGCAAGAGACCCAGTACTTC
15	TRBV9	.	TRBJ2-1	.	CASSAQLDNYNEQFF	TGTGCCAGCAGCGCCCAACTAGATAACTACAATGAGCAGTTCTTC
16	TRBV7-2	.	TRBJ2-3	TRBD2	CASSHTRAGRKDTQYF	TGTGCCAGCAGCCACACACGAGCGGGACGGAAAGATACGCAGTATTTT
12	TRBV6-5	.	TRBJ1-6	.	CASSYLAAFLHF	TGTGCCAGCAGTTACCTGGCTGCATTCCTCCACTTT
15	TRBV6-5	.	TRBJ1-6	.	CASSTVDSLNSPLHF	TGTGCCAGCAGTACCGTAGACAGCCTTAATTCACCCCTCCACTTT
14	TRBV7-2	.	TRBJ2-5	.	CASSPNRVGETQYF	TGTGCCAGCAGTCCTAACAGGGTTGGGGAGACCCAGTACTTC
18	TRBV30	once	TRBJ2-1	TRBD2	CAWSVRTLAGLNSNEQFF	TGTGCCTGGAGTGTACGTACACTAGCGGGACTGAATAGCAATGAGCAGTTCTTC
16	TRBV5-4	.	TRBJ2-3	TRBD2	CASSLGVSAGGLTQYF	TGTGCCAGCAGCTTGGGGGTATCGGCGGGAGGGTTGACGCAGTATTTT
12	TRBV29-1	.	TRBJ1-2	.	CSVVGGDDGYTF	TGCAGCGTCGTAGGGGGGGACGATGGCTACACCTTC
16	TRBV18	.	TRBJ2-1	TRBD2	CASSPGLAGNYNEQFF	TGTGCCAGCTCACCAGGTCTAGCGGGTAACTACAATGAGCAGTTCTTC
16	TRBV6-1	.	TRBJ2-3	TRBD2	CASSEYLLAITDTQYF	TGTGCCAGCAGTGAGTATCTACTAGCGATCACAGATACGCAGTATTTT
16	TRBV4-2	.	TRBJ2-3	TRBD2	CASSQRRGREGGTQYF	TGTGCCAGCAGCCAGCGACGGGGCCGGGAGGGAGGCACGCAGTATTTT
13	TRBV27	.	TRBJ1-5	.	CASSLRGNQPQHF	TGTGCCAGCAGTTTACGGGGGAATCAGCCCCAGCATTTT
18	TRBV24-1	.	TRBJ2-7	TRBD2	CATSDQRAGGPYHAEQYF	TGTGCCACCAGTGATCAACGGGCGGGAGGGCCATACCATGCCGAGCAGTACTTC
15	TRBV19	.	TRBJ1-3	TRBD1	CASQSRDRAGNTIYF	TGTGCCAGCCAGTCCCGGGACAGGGCTGGAAACACCATATATTTT
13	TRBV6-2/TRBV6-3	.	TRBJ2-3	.	CASSYGGADTQYF	TGTGCCAGCAGTTACGGAGGGGCAGATACGCAGTATTTT
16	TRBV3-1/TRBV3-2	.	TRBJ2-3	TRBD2	CASSQGSAGGSDTQYF	TGTGCCAGCAGCCAAGGCTCCGCGGGAGGGTCAGATACGCAGTATTTT
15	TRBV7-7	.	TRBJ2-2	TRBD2	CASTRLAGDTGELFF	TGTGCTAGCACCCGACTAGCGGGTGACACCGGGGAGCTGTTTTTT
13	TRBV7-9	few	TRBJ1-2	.	CASARLTNYGYTF	TGTGCCAGCGCCAGGCTCACTAACTATGGCTACACCTTC
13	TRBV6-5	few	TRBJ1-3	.	CASSLLSGNTIYF	TGTGCCAGCAGTCTCTTATCTGGAAACACCATATATTTT
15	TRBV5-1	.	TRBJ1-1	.	CASSPTRTSRTEAFF	TGCGCCAGCAGCCCCACACGTACCTCGAGGACTGAAGCTTTCTTT
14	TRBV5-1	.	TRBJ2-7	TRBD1	CASSLGTGAYEQYF	TGCGCCAGCAGCTTGGGGACAGGGGCCTACGAGCAGTACTTC